These T cell receptor beta chains were read from a single sample in a study of T cell responses to AZD1222 COVID-19 vaccine. TCRdb's table, derived via immunoSEQ multiplex PCR, lists solely in-frame clones and lacks some. The data show over 130,000 clones, with over 75% seen just once and roughly 3.1% held by the top ten. The sample here was peripheral blood, taken 28 days after the second AZD1222 dose. The receptors originated from an adult who received the AZD1222 COVID-19 vaccine. Each CDR3 is given with its conserved first and last residue. A D gene is named only where the DNA matches it firmly. Part of the rows lack a size; the others show once, few, many or a class for expanded clones.

>TRBV4-2|TRBD2|NA|TRBJ2-1
CASSQGGLAGLEQFF
TGTGCCAGCAGCCAAGGTGGGCTAGCGGGCCTAGAGCAGTTCTTC
>TRBV2|NA|NA|TRBJ1-2
CASAGRGTGGYTF
TGTGCCAGCGCCGGTAGGGGGACGGGAGGCTACACCTTC
>TRBV7-8|NA|NA|TRBJ2-3
CASSLEESVDTQYF
TGTGCCAGCAGCTTAGAGGAGTCGGTCGATACGCAGTATTTT
>TRBV6-5|NA|NA|TRBJ2-6
CASTRGLSGANVLTF
TGTGCCAGCACCCGAGGGTTGTCTGGGGCCAACGTCCTGACTTTC
>TRBV13|TRBD2|NA|TRBJ2-3
CASSNSREGPDTQYF
TGTGCCAGCAGCAATAGCCGGGAGGGGCCGGATACGCAGTATTTT
>TRBV11-2|TRBD2|NA|TRBJ2-3
CASSYLAGGGTDTQYF
TGTGCCAGCAGCTATCTAGCGGGAGGAGGCACAGATACGCAGTATTTT
>TRBV3-1/TRBV3-2|NA|NA|TRBJ2-1
CASSQGGRSYNEQFF
TGTGCCAGCAGCCAAGGGGGACGGTCCTACAATGAGCAGTTCTTC
>TRBV10-1|TRBD2|NA|TRBJ2-1
CASSAPGLGEFF
TGCGCCAGCAGTGCGCCGGGACTAGGGGAGTTCTTC
>TRBV9|TRBD2|NA|TRBJ2-2
CASSARLAVNTGELFF
TGTGCCAGCAGCGCTAGACTAGCCGTGAACACCGGGGAGCTGTTTTTT
>TRBV5-6|NA|NA|TRBJ2-4
CASTLAQARDIQYF
TGTGCCAGCACCCTAGCACAGGCGCGGGACATTCAGTACTTC
>TRBV27|NA|NA|TRBJ1-2
CASSFSGTAYGYTF
TGTGCCAGCAGTTTCTCCGGGACGGCCTATGGCTACACCTTC
>TRBV5-4|NA|NA|TRBJ1-1
CASSWAGSAKSLNTEAFF
TGTGCCAGCAGCTGGGCGGGGAGTGCTAAATCTTTGAACACTGAAGCTTTCTTT
>TRBV28|TRBD1|NA|TRBJ2-2
CASSPTGAGTGELFF
TGTGCCAGCAGCCCCACAGGGGCAGGGACCGGGGAGCTGTTTTTT
>TRBV2|TRBD1|NA|TRBJ2-1
CATMGDRAFGETYNEQFF
TGTGCCACTATGGGAGACAGGGCATTCGGGGAGACCTACAATGAGCAGTTCTTC
>TRBV7-9|TRBD1|NA|TRBJ2-7
CASSLPGQGAYEQYF
TGTGCCAGCAGCTTACCGGGACAGGGGGCTTACGAGCAGTACTTC
>TRBV7-8|TRBD2|NA|TRBJ2-7
CASSYETSLYEQYF
TGTGCCAGCAGCTACGAGACTAGCTTGTACGAGCAGTACTTC
>TRBV28|NA|NA|TRBJ1-2
CASSFKGRELRGYTF
TGTGCCAGCAGTTTTAAGGGCAGGGAATTGCGGGGCTACACCTTC
>TRBV12-2|NA|once|TRBJ1-3
CASRSELSGTIYF
TGTGCAAGTCGCTCGGAACTATCGGGGACCATATATTTT
>TRBV18|NA|NA|TRBJ1-1
CASSPYSGEDTEAFF
TGTGCCAGCTCACCTTATTCGGGGGAGGACACTGAAGCTTTCTTT
>TRBV28|NA|NA|TRBJ1-2
CASSPWTADYGYTF
TGTGCCAGCAGCCCCTGGACAGCCGACTATGGCTACACCTTC
>TRBV30|TRBD1|NA|TRBJ1-2
CAWSVGQGADYGYTF
TGTGCCTGGAGTGTTGGACAGGGGGCCGACTATGGCTACACCTTC
>TRBV27|TRBD1|NA|TRBJ2-5
CASGTGLWETQYF
TGTGCCAGCGGGACAGGGTTATGGGAGACCCAGTACTTC
>TRBV9|NA|NA|TRBJ2-1
CASSVEARGGYNEQFF
TGTGCCAGCAGCGTAGAGGCCCGCGGTGGGTACAATGAGCAGTTCTTC
>TRBV7-9|NA|NA|TRBJ2-1
CASSWDPDNEQFF
TGTGCCAGCAGCTGGGATCCCGACAATGAGCAGTTCTTC
>TRBV6-4|NA|NA|TRBJ2-1
CASSLQEYNEQFF
TGTGCCAGCAGTCTACAGGAGTACAATGAGCAGTTCTTC
>TRBV30|NA|NA|TRBJ2-5
CAWSWLDIPQETQYF
TGTGCCTGGAGTTGGTTGGACATCCCCCAAGAGACCCAGTACTTC
>TRBV10-3|NA|NA|TRBJ1-5
CAISNIGDQPQHF
TGTGCCATCAGTAATATAGGGGATCAGCCCCAGCATTTT
>TRBV2|TRBD1|once|TRBJ2-4
CASSEEGDRVVSIQYF
TGTGCCAGCAGTGAAGAGGGGGACAGGGTAGTCTCCATTCAGTACTTC
>TRBV5-4|NA|NA|TRBJ1-6
CASSLAQGINSPLHF
TGTGCCAGCAGCTTGGCCCAGGGGATAAATTCACCCCTCCACTTT
>TRBV23-1|TRBD1|NA|TRBJ2-7
CASSQSKWSGGYEQYF
TGCGCCAGCAGTCAATCGAAGTGGTCAGGGGGATACGAGCAGTACTTC
>TRBV3-1/TRBV3-2|TRBD2|NA|TRBJ2-1
CASSQGMEVAGGQFF
TGTGCCAGCAGCCAAGGCATGGAAGTAGCGGGAGGACAGTTCTTC
>TRBV27|NA|NA|TRBJ1-2
CASSLKGQPRSTNYGYTF
TGTGCCAGCAGTTTAAAGGGGCAGCCTCGGTCCACCAACTATGGCTACACCTTC
>TRBV10-3|TRBD1|once|TRBJ1-6
CAIRDEGTGSYNSPLHF
TGTGCCATCAGAGATGAGGGGACAGGGTCCTATAATTCACCCCTCCACTTT
>TRBV12-3/TRBV12-4|TRBD1|NA|TRBJ2-1
CASSRQGNEQFF
TGTGCCAGCAGTAGACAGGGGAATGAGCAGTTCTTC
>TRBV19|NA|NA|TRBJ1-1
CASSIAGGIAEAFF
TGTGCCAGTAGTATAGCAGGAGGGATCGCTGAAGCTTTCTTT
>TRBV3-1/TRBV3-2|NA|NA|TRBJ2-5
CASSQGPPGAQYF
TGTGCCAGCAGCCAGGGACCCCCAGGGGCCCAGTACTTC
>TRBV4-1|TRBD2|NA|TRBJ2-3
CASSPGLVPDTQYF
TGCGCCAGCAGTCCAGGACTAGTGCCAGATACGCAGTATTTT
>TRBV2|NA|NA|TRBJ1-2
CASLAGANYGYTF
TGTGCCAGCTTGGCAGGAGCTAACTATGGCTACACCTTC